This T cell receptor beta chain was sequenced for a study of T cell repertoires in cytomegalovirus infection. As for the study in general: CMV infection plus the matching HLA type was flagged by public TCR beta signatures.

TCRdb called the reads again in MiXCR, with one record for every CDR3 protein. The sample holds 200,000 to 300,000 distinct CDR3 sequences, approximately 9.1% seen once. As to this clonotype: Antigen unknown.

V was shortened by 6 bases and J by 4 bases, with 15 bases between the two germline ends. Looked up from germline, CDR1 is DFQATT and CDR2 is SNEGSKA (reference sequence). The CDR3 runs 13 residues. General study findings and limits: Pooled public TCR beta family frequency picked out CMV carriers with the relevant HLA.

The clonotype comes from a human donor in good health (CMV status not recorded). Some clones in this sample may be carry-over from other donors' samples. The sample was PBMCs. This sequence joins TRBV20-1 and TRBJ1-2, with D perhaps matching TRBD1 (6 bases). CDR3 amino acids: CSAPDSGGYGYTF. The CDR3 DNA reads TGCAGTGCGCCGGACAGTGGTGGCTATGGCTACACCTTC.